These 2 T cell receptor beta chains were sequenced from one sample in a study of blood T cell repertoires in COVID-19. Only in-frame clones appear in the TCRdb table, and some are missing; sequencing was by immunoSEQ multiplex PCR. This table holds more than 35,000 clones, 80% found once. Sequencing was carried out using peripheral blood. These receptor sequences come from a woman between 65 and 79 years old with acute or convalescent COVID-19.

V is TRBV5-6 and J is TRBJ1-2; unclear D gene. CDR3 length equals 14 residues. The V end lost 0 bases, the J end lost 4 bases, and 10 bases lay between the germline ends. The germline V gene has CDR1 SGHDT and CDR2 YYEEEE. In nucleotides, the CDR3 is TGTGCCAGCAGCTTGGCAGGTCAGGCCTATGGCTACACCTTC. Translated: CASSLAGQAYGYTF.

The chain recombines TRBV2 with TRBJ1-1; 7 bases line up with TRBD1. V lost 6 bases to trimming and J lost 3 bases; unmatched junction nucleotides: 10. The germline CDR1 and CDR2 sequences are SNHLY and FYNNEI. CDR3 length: 15 residues. In DNA form, the CDR3 reads TGTGCCAGCAGCCCCCAGTCAGGGGGGTACACTGAAGCTTTCTTT. Protein sequence: CASSPQSGGYTEAFF. The whole variable domain, remainder taken from reference TRBV2 and TRBJ1-1, is EPEVTQTPSHQVTQMGQEVILRCVPISNHLYFYWYRQILGQKVEFLVSFYNNEISEKSEIFDDQFSVERPDGSNFTLKIRSTKLEDSAMYFCASSPQSGGYTEAFFGQGTRLTVV.